The sequence of this T cell receptor beta chain was determined in a study of T cells in Graves' hyperthyroidism and ophthalmopathy. This clonotype was picked up many times. What it recognizes is unknown. Researchers took RNA transcripts and amplified the TCR beta CDR3 regions from them. Using the HTBI primer set, a first-round RT-PCR was run on the TCR CDR3. A single record per CDR3 protein comes from TCRdb applying MiXCR to the multiplex PCR reads. Altogether roughly 380,000 distinct CDR3 sequences are present, approximately 13% being singletons, with the ten largest covering 8% to 13%. Study-wide results and caveats: Ophthalmopathy was told apart from stable hyperthyroidism by a 13 V-J model.

Germline V lookup: CDR1 MGHRA, CDR2 YSYEKL. This CDR3 region has 15 residues. V lost 3 bases and J 5 bases, leaving 16 bases between the germline ends. The sequenced sample consisted of blood. This TCR came from an older woman with Graves' hyperthyroidism. This chain joins TRBV4-1 and TRBJ1-1, with a weak D call TRBD1 (6 bases). As DNA, the CDR3 is TGCGCCAGCAGCCAGGGATCGGGGGCGGGAACTGAAGCTTTCTTT. Its translation: CASSQGSGAGTEAFF.